This TCR beta chain stems from a study of T-cell reconstitution after alpha-beta-depleted transplantation in children. Study findings and constraints: For some patients, TCRbeta diversity was high at day 60 because of recipient T cells and thymic progenitors that survived. Roughly two months post-transplant, alpha-beta T cells reportedly originated from several hundred graft clones that had expanded.

Unique molecular identifiers were incorporated during preparation of the TCRbeta library. Each CDR3 protein gets one entry after TCRdb re-called the PCR reads with MiXCR. The profile shows a few hundred thousand distinct CDR3 sequences, around 27% of them singletons. Points on this clonotype: No antigen is known for it.

This CDR3 is built from 14 residues. Deletions cut 5 bases from V and 0 bases from J, with 8 bases between. Germline-derived CDR1 and CDR2 are MNHEY and SMNVEV (reference sequence). Sequenced here: PBMCs, sampled before TCRalphabeta/CD19-depleted stem cell transplant. The origin of this receptor is a boy in the first two years of life with Wiskott-Aldrich syndrome, due to receive a stem cell transplant. The J gene is TRBJ1-3, the V gene TRBV27; TRBD1 might be the D (5 bases). Here the CDR3 reads CASSQGYSGNTIYF. DNA for the CDR3: TGTGCCAGCAGTCAGGGTTACTCTGGAAACACCATATATTTT.